These 19 T cell receptor beta chains came from one sample sequenced in a study of shared clonotypes between healthy human individuals. Clones were read by immunoSEQ multiplex PCR, and TCRdb kept only the in-frame ones, dropping some. The top ten hold 0.057% of the sample, which has hundreds of thousands of clones, approximately 97% seen once. Material: naive CD4+ T cells sorted from blood. The subset denotes: CD45RA+ positively selected. The source of these receptors is a woman in her 30s in good health.

The CDR3 loop reads CASSFSTRGTGSTGANVLTF. The CDR3 nucleotides are TGTGCCAGCAGTTTTTCCACTCGGGGGACAGGGTCTACGGGGGCCAACGTCCTGACTTTC. The chain joins TRBV28 to TRBJ2-6; 9 nucleotides match TRBD1. The V gene's germline CDR1 is MDHEN and CDR2 SYDVKM. The CDR3 totals 20 residues. V was clipped by 3 bases and J by 4 bases; unmatched bases: 16.

V gene TRBV28 combines with J gene TRBJ1-1; D gene unclear. Trimming left V 3 bases short and J 9 bases short, with 11 bases between. Looked up from germline, CDR1 is MDHEN and CDR2 is SYDVKM. The CDR3 contains 12 residues. The CDR3 sequence is CASSFPLAQAFF. Written as DNA, the CDR3 is TGTGCCAGCAGTTTTCCCTTAGCCCAAGCTTTCTTT.

The V call is TRBV4-1, the J call TRBJ2-7; D remains ambiguous. Germline CDR1 MGHRA, CDR2 YSYEKL. This CDR3 comprises 15 residues. V gave up 1 base and J gave up 1 base, with 11 bases separating them. As DNA, the CDR3 is TGCGCCAGCAGCCAAGCCAGGACGCCTTCCTACGAGCAGTACTTC. Translated, it gives CASSQARTPSYEQYF.

This rearrangement joins TRBV7-9 to TRBJ2-7; weak D call: TRBD1 (6 bases). Trimming pared 5 bases from V and 1 base from J, leaving 9 bases between. The CDR3 extends over 13 amino acids. Per the germline V gene, CDR1 is SEHNR and CDR2 is FQNEAQ (reference sequence). The CDR3 protein is CASSGTGSYEQYF. Written as DNA, the CDR3 is TGTGCCAGCAGCGGTACAGGGTCCTACGAGCAGTACTTC.

The chain has TRBV7-9 and TRBJ2-7; D is perhaps TRBD1 (6 bases). Germline-derived CDR1 and CDR2 are SEHNR and FQNEAQ (reference sequence). Trimming pared 4 bases from V and 4 bases from J, leaving 14 bases between. The CDR3 spans 14 residues. As DNA, the CDR3 is TGTGCCAGCAGCTCAATACGGACAGTTTACGAGCAGTACTTC. Translation gives CASSSIRTVYEQYF.

The V and J genes are TRBV19 and TRBJ2-1, with TRBD2 matching 7 bases. The CDR3 is 15 residues long. V gave up 5 bases and J gave up 4 bases; unmatched junction bases: 8. Germline V gene lookup returns CDR1 LNHDA and CDR2 SQIVND (reference sequence). Here the CDR3 DNA reads TGTGCCAGTAGTCATGCCGGGACTACTTACAATGAGCAGTTCTTC. Translating it yields CASSHAGTTYNEQFF.

The chain recombines TRBV7-9 with TRBJ1-4; 7 nucleotides agree with TRBD1. This CDR3 is built from 15 residues. Germline CDR1 is SEHNR and CDR2 is FQNEAQ (reference sequence). Unmatched junction bases numbered 9, after V lost 4 bases and J lost 7 bases. CDR3 loop: CASSSRGQASEKLFF. The CDR3 region has the DNA TGTGCCAGCAGCTCGAGGGGGCAAGCAAGTGAAAAACTGTTTTTT. The full variable domain, with the rest looked up from reference TRBV7-9 and TRBJ1-4, is DTGVSQNPRHKITKRGQNVTFRCDPISEHNRLYWYRQTLGQGPEFLTYFQNEAQLEKSRLLSDRFSAERPKGSFSTLEIQRTEQGDSAMYLCASSSRGQASEKLFFGSGTQLSVL.

CDR3 region: CASSKGTGGTYEQYF. CDR3 nucleotides: TGTGCCAGCAGCAAGGGGACAGGGGGCACCTACGAGCAGTACTTC. The chain uses TRBV5-4 and TRBJ2-7; TRBD1 aligns across 12 bases. Per the germline V gene, CDR1 is SGHNT and CDR2 is YYREEE (reference sequence). V lost 4 bases to trimming and J lost 2 bases; unmatched junction nucleotides: 4. The CDR3 extends over 15 amino acids.

The table lists this clone with a few counts. Other DNA variants within this sample encode the same CDR3. The chain uses TRBV19 and TRBJ1-1, with D possibly TRBD1 on 5 matching bases. The germline V gene has CDR1 LNHDA and CDR2 SQIVND (reference sequence). V lost 4 bases to trimming and J lost 1 base, with 7 bases between them. This CDR3 contains 13 residues. CDR3 DNA: TGTGCCAGTAGTACTGGGGGGAACACTGAAGCTTTCTTT. Encoded protein: CASSTGGNTEAFF. Full variable domain (remainder filled in from reference TRBV19 and TRBJ1-1): DGGITQSPKYLFRKEGQNVTLSCEQNLNHDAMYWYRQDPGQGLRLIYYSQIVNDFQKGDIAEGYSVSREKKESFPLTVTSAQKNPTAFYLCASSTGGNTEAFFGQGTRLTVV.

The rearrangement joins TRBV28 to TRBJ2-3; the D is unclear. CDR3 length: 15 residues. The V gene lost 3 bases and the J gene lost 5 bases, with 15 bases spanning the gap. Germline-derived CDR1 and CDR2 are MDHEN and SYDVKM. CDR3 bases: TGTGCCAGCAGTTTGGCGAGGCCCAGAGTAGATACGCAGTATTTT. Translated: CASSLARPRVDTQYF.

The V gene is TRBV5-4, the J gene TRBJ1-1; D possibly corresponds to TRBD1 (5 bases). V lost 2 bases and J 6 bases, leaving 11 bases between the germline ends. Germline V lookup: CDR1 SGHNT, CDR2 YYREEE (reference sequence). This CDR3 region has 13 residues. CDR3 residues: CASSLGPRAEAFF. The CDR3 DNA sequence: TGTGCCAGCAGCTTAGGGCCCAGGGCTGAAGCTTTCTTT.

The chain employs TRBV28 and TRBJ2-7, with D perhaps matching TRBD2 (6 bases). Trimming cost V 2 bases and J 4 bases, with 15 bases left between them. The CDR3 consists of 15 residues. Germline CDR1 and CDR2: MDHEN and SYDVKM. Here the CDR3 reads CASSLDTGESYEQYF. The CDR3 DNA is TGTGCCAGCAGTTTAGACACGGGAGAATCTTACGAGCAGTACTTC.

Note on this clone: This sample includes further DNA sequences coding for the same CDR3. V and J are TRBV5-1 and TRBJ1-1; D uncertain. Germline V gene lookup returns CDR1 SGHRS and CDR2 YFSETQ. The CDR3 has 13 amino acids. Trimming removed 1 base from V and 1 base from J, with 5 bases in between. The CDR3 sequence: CASSLTENTEAFF. CDR3 nucleotide sequence: TGCGCCAGCAGCTTGACAGAGAACACTGAAGCTTTCTTT.

V and J are TRBV28 and TRBJ1-3; a weak D match, TRBD1 (5 bases). Trimming removed 8 bases from V and 3 bases from J, with 11 bases in between. CDR3 size: 13 residues. Germline-derived CDR1 and CDR2 are MDHEN and SYDVKM. CDR3 residues: CASLGEGGNTIYF. The DNA for the CDR3 is TGTGCCAGCTTGGGGGAGGGTGGAAACACCATATATTTT. Drawing the rest from reference TRBV28 and TRBJ1-3, the complete variable domain is DVKVTQSSRYLVKRTGEKVFLECVQDMDHENMFWYRQDPGLGLRLIYFSYDVKMKEKGDIPEGYSVSREKKERFSLILESASTNQTSMYLCASLGEGGNTIYFGEGSWLTVV.

This clone appeared a single time. The CDR3 loop is CASSIRPGQTYGYTF. The CDR3 region has the DNA TGTGCCAGCAGTATCCGGCCGGGACAGACTTATGGCTACACCTTC. This chain links TRBV28 with TRBJ1-2; TRBD1 matches 7 bases. This CDR3 contains 15 residues. J lost 5 bases, V lost 5 bases, and 11 bases had no gene match. Per germline, CDR1 MDHEN and CDR2 SYDVKM.

This chain links TRBV28 with TRBJ2-3, with D perhaps TRBD1 (6 bases). V was trimmed by 5 bases and J by 0 bases, leaving 12 bases between them. CDR1 MDHEN and CDR2 SYDVKM come from the germline V gene. The CDR3 consists of 15 residues. The CDR3 DNA sequence: TGTGCCAGCAGTACCTCAGGGGCAAGCACAGATACGCAGTATTTT. The encoded protein is CASSTSGASTDTQYF. Full variable domain (missing parts from reference TRBV28 and TRBJ2-3): DVKVTQSSRYLVKRTGEKVFLECVQDMDHENMFWYRQDPGLGLRLIYFSYDVKMKEKGDIPEGYSVSREKKERFSLILESASTNQTSMYLCASSTSGASTDTQYFGPGTRLTVL.

The rearrangement joins TRBV28 to TRBJ2-4; D possibly corresponds to TRBD2 (7 bases). This CDR3 has 16 amino acids. Trimming shortened V by 5 bases and J by 4 bases, and 18 bases separated the two germline ends. Germline V gives CDR1 MDHEN, CDR2 SYDVKM. The CDR3 sequence is CASSTTGAGDKNIQYF. DNA of the CDR3: TGTGCCAGCAGTACCACGGGGGCGGGAGATAAAAACATTCAGTACTTC.

This chain links TRBV4-2 with TRBJ1-4, with D tentatively TRBD1 (5 bases). V dropped 4 bases and J dropped 4 bases, with 22 bases sitting between them. The CDR3 length is 18 residues. Per germline, CDR1 LGHNA and CDR2 YNFKEQ. DNA of the CDR3: TGTGCCAGCAGCCCTAGGCCCATAACAGGTCCCATTAATGAAAAACTGTTTTTT. Its translation: CASSPRPITGPINEKLFF.

This chain links TRBV19 with TRBJ1-5; D is uncertain. The CDR3 runs 14 residues. Trimming took 3 bases from V and 7 from J, leaving 13 bases between them. Per germline, CDR1 LNHDA and CDR2 SQIVND (reference sequence). The CDR3 loop reads CASSIGSIPQPQHF. In nucleotides, the CDR3 is TGTGCCAGTAGTATTGGGTCAATCCCACAGCCCCAGCATTTT.